This is a list of T cell receptor beta chains from one sample in a study of siplizumab effects on memory and regulatory T cells. Repertoires were generated with immunoSEQ multiplex PCR, while TCRdb's copy carries only in-frame clones and drops some. In the table there are approximately 100,000 clones, about 92% of which are singletons. The sample was Tregs sorted from blood. The receptors originated from a human donor in good health. Each CDR3 is given with its conserved first and last residue. The order of the fields is CDR3 DNA, CDR3 protein, J gene, clone size, V gene, D gene. The D gene is left open where the match is weak. Size is omitted from some rows. Given values are once, few, many or a class for expanded clones.

CDR3nt: TGTGCTACCCGGGGGGGGGTAGGTACCACGAACACCGGGGAGCTGTTTTTT
CDR3aa: CATRGGVGTTNTGELFF
j_gene: TRBJ2-2
abundance: -
v_gene: TRBV12-5
d_gene: TRBD2

CDR3nt: TGCGCCAGCAGCTTTATGTGGGCCTACCAAGAGACCCAGTACTTC
CDR3aa: CASSFMWAYQETQYF
j_gene: TRBJ2-5
abundance: -
v_gene: TRBV5-1
d_gene: -

CDR3nt: TGTGCCAGCAGTTATCAGGGAGGGGGGGAGACCCAGTACTTC
CDR3aa: CASSYQGGGETQYF
j_gene: TRBJ2-5
abundance: -
v_gene: TRBV7-8
d_gene: -

CDR3nt: TGTGCCAGTAGTACCGCTGGGATTTACGAGCAGTACTTC
CDR3aa: CASSTAGIYEQYF
j_gene: TRBJ2-7
abundance: -
v_gene: TRBV19
d_gene: -

CDR3nt: TGTGCCAGCAGTTTAATATGGCAGACGGGGGCGCGTCACGAGCAGTACTTC
CDR3aa: CASSLIWQTGARHEQYF
j_gene: TRBJ2-7
abundance: -
v_gene: TRBV28
d_gene: -

CDR3nt: TGTGCCAGCAGCTCGCGGACAGGGGTAAGGGAGCAGTTCTTC
CDR3aa: CASSSRTGVREQFF
j_gene: TRBJ2-1
abundance: -
v_gene: TRBV7-3
d_gene: TRBD1

CDR3nt: TGTGCCAGCAGTGAATCGGGCAGGGCTGGGGCCAACGTCCTGACTTTC
CDR3aa: CASSESGRAGANVLTF
j_gene: TRBJ2-6
abundance: once
v_gene: TRBV25-1
d_gene: -

CDR3nt: TGTGCTAGTGGTCAGGGACCTAATGAAAAACTGTTTTTT
CDR3aa: CASGQGPNEKLFF
j_gene: TRBJ1-4
abundance: -
v_gene: TRBV12-5
d_gene: -

CDR3nt: TGTGCCAGCAGCCAAACACCTCCCGGGGCCTACGAGCAGTACTTC
CDR3aa: CASSQTPPGAYEQYF
j_gene: TRBJ2-7
abundance: -
v_gene: TRBV14
d_gene: -

CDR3nt: TGTGCCAGCAGTTTGTACAGGGTACCAGATACGCAGTATTTT
CDR3aa: CASSLYRVPDTQYF
j_gene: TRBJ2-3
abundance: -
v_gene: TRBV7-2
d_gene: -

CDR3nt: TGTGCCAGCAGCGCCATCTTGGTAGATACGCAGTATTTT
CDR3aa: CASSAILVDTQYF
j_gene: TRBJ2-3
abundance: -
v_gene: TRBV9
d_gene: -

CDR3nt: TGTGCCAGCAGCCGTCGTTTCTCCTACAATGAGCAGTTCTTC
CDR3aa: CASSRRFSYNEQFF
j_gene: TRBJ2-1
abundance: -
v_gene: TRBV7-8
d_gene: -

CDR3nt: TGTGCCAGCAGTGATTTTGTTTCGACAGCCCAGGAGGAGCAGTACTTC
CDR3aa: CASSDFVSTAQEEQYF
j_gene: TRBJ2-5
abundance: -
v_gene: TRBV6-1
d_gene: -

CDR3nt: TGCGCCAGCAGTGACTCAGGGGGCGGCTTCGGGCAGCCCCAGCATTTT
CDR3aa: CASSDSGGGFGQPQHF
j_gene: TRBJ1-5
abundance: -
v_gene: TRBV10-2
d_gene: TRBD1

CDR3nt: TGTGCCAGCAGAGGATCCACAGATACGCAGTATTTT
CDR3aa: CASRGSTDTQYF
j_gene: TRBJ2-3
abundance: -
v_gene: TRBV6-5
d_gene: -

CDR3nt: TGTGCCAGCTCACCAACACGTATGACCGGCTCCTATAATTCACCCCTCCACTTT
CDR3aa: CASSPTRMTGSYNSPLHF
j_gene: TRBJ1-6
abundance: -
v_gene: TRBV18
d_gene: -

CDR3nt: TGTGCCAGCAGCCTAGCGACGTATGAGCAGTTCTTC
CDR3aa: CASSLATYEQFF
j_gene: TRBJ2-1
abundance: -
v_gene: TRBV5-6
d_gene: -

CDR3nt: TGTGCCAGCACCTTGGACTTGTACGAGCAGTACTTC
CDR3aa: CASTLDLYEQYF
j_gene: TRBJ2-7
abundance: -
v_gene: TRBV2
d_gene: -

CDR3nt: TGTGCCAGCTCACACTTCCTTACTAGCGGGTTACCCTACGAGCAGTACTTC
CDR3aa: CASSHFLTSGLPYEQYF
j_gene: TRBJ2-7
abundance: -
v_gene: TRBV18
d_gene: TRBD2

CDR3nt: TGTGCCAGCAGCGTAAACAGTAACAGTAATCAGCCCCAGCATTTT
CDR3aa: CASSVNSNSNQPQHF
j_gene: TRBJ1-5
abundance: -
v_gene: TRBV9
d_gene: -

CDR3nt: TGTGCCAGCAGTTCCGCGACAGGGGAAAACTATGGCTACACCTTC
CDR3aa: CASSSATGENYGYTF
j_gene: TRBJ1-2
abundance: once
v_gene: TRBV6-5
d_gene: TRBD1

CDR3nt: TGTGCCAGCAGGGACTTTGCTGGGGGCAGCTCTTACGAGCAGTACTTC
CDR3aa: CASRDFAGGSSYEQYF
j_gene: TRBJ2-7
abundance: -
v_gene: TRBV6-6
d_gene: -

CDR3nt: TGCAGCGGGGGAGGGGGGACATCACACTCCAATGGCTACACCTTC
CDR3aa: CSGGGGTSHSNGYTF
j_gene: TRBJ1-2
abundance: -
v_gene: TRBV29-1
d_gene: -

CDR3nt: TGTGCCAGCAGCTTCTCAGGAATCAATCAGCCCCAGCATTTT
CDR3aa: CASSFSGINQPQHF
j_gene: TRBJ1-5
abundance: -
v_gene: TRBV7-9
d_gene: -

CDR3nt: TGTGCCAGCAGTGTGTCTGGTCCCGGGGAGCTGTTTTTT
CDR3aa: CASSVSGPGELFF
j_gene: TRBJ2-2
abundance: -
v_gene: TRBV2
d_gene: -

CDR3nt: TGTGCCAGCAGCCAAGATCGTATAAGGGAGGGTGTGAGGGGCTACACCTTC
CDR3aa: CASSQDRIREGVRGYTF
j_gene: TRBJ1-2
abundance: -
v_gene: TRBV14
d_gene: -

CDR3nt: TGTGCCAGCAGCAACAGGACTAGCGGGAGGAACGAGCAGTACTTC
CDR3aa: CASSNRTSGRNEQYF
j_gene: TRBJ2-7
abundance: -
v_gene: TRBV7-9
d_gene: TRBD2

CDR3nt: TGCGCCAGCAGCTTGACAGGGGGAGACACTGAAGCTTTCTTT
CDR3aa: CASSLTGGDTEAFF
j_gene: TRBJ1-1
abundance: -
v_gene: TRBV5-1
d_gene: TRBD1

CDR3nt: TGTGCCAGCAGCCAAGGGCCGGGAAGGGGTACAGATACGCAGTATTTT
CDR3aa: CASSQGPGRGTDTQYF
j_gene: TRBJ2-3
abundance: -
v_gene: TRBV4-2
d_gene: -

CDR3nt: TGTGCCAGCAGGGGGCCAGGGAACTATGGCTACACCTTC
CDR3aa: CASRGPGNYGYTF
j_gene: TRBJ1-2
abundance: -
v_gene: TRBV6-1
d_gene: -

CDR3nt: TGTGCCAGCAGCTTAAGCGGGCCCTCCTACAATGAGCAGTTCTTC
CDR3aa: CASSLSGPSYNEQFF
j_gene: TRBJ2-1
abundance: -
v_gene: TRBV5-4
d_gene: -

CDR3nt: TGTGCCATGGGGACAGGGGGTTCACCCCTCCACTTT
CDR3aa: CAMGTGGSPLHF
j_gene: TRBJ1-6
abundance: -
v_gene: TRBV10-3
d_gene: TRBD1

CDR3nt: TGTGCCAGCAGTTTTGTGTTCGTGAACACCGGGGAGCTGTTTTTT
CDR3aa: CASSFVFVNTGELFF
j_gene: TRBJ2-2
abundance: -
v_gene: TRBV27
d_gene: -

CDR3nt: TGTGCCAGCAGCTTACGGACAGGGGGGAATTCACCCCTCCACTTT
CDR3aa: CASSLRTGGNSPLHF
j_gene: TRBJ1-6
abundance: -
v_gene: TRBV7-2
d_gene: TRBD1

CDR3nt: TGTGCCAGTAGTATGGGGAAAGGGGAGCGGCCCCAGCATTTT
CDR3aa: CASSMGKGERPQHF
j_gene: TRBJ1-5
abundance: -
v_gene: TRBV19
d_gene: -

CDR3nt: TGCGCCAGCAGTCGCTGGGGGGACGTCTCCTATAATTCACCCCTCCACTTT
CDR3aa: CASSRWGDVSYNSPLHF
j_gene: TRBJ1-6
abundance: -
v_gene: TRBV10-1
d_gene: -

CDR3nt: TGCAGCGCCGGACCCACTAGCGGGAGTATCGATGAGCAGTTCTTC
CDR3aa: CSAGPTSGSIDEQFF
j_gene: TRBJ2-1
abundance: -
v_gene: TRBV29-1
d_gene: TRBD2

CDR3nt: TGTGCCAGCTCACCCACCGGGACTGGATACTACGAGCAGTACTTC
CDR3aa: CASSPTGTGYYEQYF
j_gene: TRBJ2-7
abundance: -
v_gene: TRBV18
d_gene: -

CDR3nt: TGTGCCAGCAGCTCAACGTTCACTGAAGCTTTCTTT
CDR3aa: CASSSTFTEAFF
j_gene: TRBJ1-1
abundance: -
v_gene: TRBV7-2
d_gene: -

CDR3nt: TGCAGCGAAACTACAGGGGGCGGAGGCTACACCTTC
CDR3aa: CSETTGGGGYTF
j_gene: TRBJ1-2
abundance: -
v_gene: TRBV29-1
d_gene: TRBD1

CDR3nt: TGTGCCAGCAGCTTTGGGCCGACAGGGTATGGCTACACCTTC
CDR3aa: CASSFGPTGYGYTF
j_gene: TRBJ1-2
abundance: -
v_gene: TRBV7-2
d_gene: TRBD1

CDR3nt: TGTGCCAGCAGCGCCACCCAGGGACTCACCTACGAGCAGTACTTC
CDR3aa: CASSATQGLTYEQYF
j_gene: TRBJ2-7
abundance: -
v_gene: TRBV9
d_gene: -

CDR3nt: TGTGCCGTCCGATCCCAACAGGGGGCCGAGCGAGATGGCTACACCTTC
CDR3aa: CAVRSQQGAERDGYTF
j_gene: TRBJ1-2
abundance: -
v_gene: TRBV10-3
d_gene: TRBD1